Each of the 7 T cell receptor beta chains below was sequenced from the same sample in a study of cytomegalovirus exposure and HLA in healthy donors. With 60 Vbeta and 13 Jbeta primers, the PCR was carried out. Some clones are missing from TCRdb's copy, which holds only in-frame ones; the method was immunoSEQ multiplex PCR. The table has about 170,000 clones, 65% to 75% seen once. Sequencing was carried out using PBMCs. The receptors here all came from a girl between 10 and 17 years old in good health and CMV-seronegative.

This chain uses TRBV7-9 with TRBJ1-4; TRBD1 might be the D (5 bases). The V gene lost 5 bases and the J gene lost 3 bases, with 10 bases spanning the gap. From germline, CDR1 is SEHNR and CDR2 FQNEAQ (reference sequence). CDR3 length: 14 residues. CDR3 coding DNA: TGTGCCAGCAGCCGAGACAGCTCTAATGAAAAACTGTTTTTT. As protein: CASSRDSSNEKLFF.

The V call is TRBV18, the J call TRBJ1-6; maybe TRBD1 (6 bases). V gave up 4 bases and J gave up 4 bases, with 11 bases separating them. The CDR3 runs 15 residues. Germline CDR1 and CDR2: KGHSH and LQKENI. Here the CDR3 reads CASSLPGAYNSPLHF. DNA for the CDR3: TGTGCCAGCTCACTTCCAGGGGCTTATAATTCACCCCTCCACTTT.

This chain uses TRBV6-1 with TRBJ2-2; TRBD2 matches at 11 bases. The CDR3 is 16 amino acids. The V gene end was trimmed by 4 bases and the J gene end by 3 bases; junction bases not matched to a gene: 4. Germline CDR1 and CDR2: MNHNS and SASEGT. The CDR3 sequence: CASSVSGGAYTGELFF. Here the CDR3 DNA reads TGTGCCAGCAGTGTTAGCGGGGGGGCCTACACCGGGGAGCTGTTTTTT.

The gene calls are TRBV5-4 and TRBJ1-2; 7 positions match TRBD1. V dropped 4 bases and J dropped 3; count of bases not matched to a gene: 6. The CDR3 loop spans 14 amino acids. Germline values: CDR1 SGHNT, CDR2 YYREEE (reference sequence). CDR3 sequence reads: CASSGRTGDYGYTF. The CDR3 coding sequence is TGTGCCAGCAGCGGCCGGACAGGAGACTATGGCTACACCTTC.

This chain connects TRBV29-1 to TRBJ2-5, with TRBD1 matching over 7 bases. V was pared by 7 bases and J by 2 bases, with 1 base of the junction left unmatched. The CDR3 extends over 11 amino acids. Germline CDR1 reads SQVTM; CDR2 reads ANQGSEA. CDR3 DNA sequence: TGCAGCGGGGACAGTCAAGAGACCCAGTACTTC. It is translated as CSGDSQETQYF.

The chain employs TRBV7-3 and TRBJ2-5; 11 bases are shared with TRBD2. The V gene's germline CDR1 is SGHTA and CDR2 FQGTGA. V dropped 0 bases and J dropped 5; count of bases not matched to a gene: 8. The CDR3 has 17 amino acids. The CDR3 DNA reads TGTGCCAGCAGCTTAACGGGGCTAGCGGGGGGTAGGGAGACCCAGTACTTC. Its protein is CASSLTGLAGGRETQYF. The full variable domain, completed using reference TRBV7-3 and TRBJ2-5, is GAGVSQTPSNKVTEKGKYVELRCDPISGHTALYWYRQSLGQGPEFLIYFQGTGAADDSGLPNDRFFAVRPEGSVSTLKIQRTERGDSAVYLCASSLTGLAGGRETQYFGPGTRLLVL.

This clone appeared once. J is TRBJ1-1 and V is TRBV23-1; D call uncertain. TRBV23-1 is placed among ORFs of uncertain function. The CDR3 has 14 residues. Trimming removed 6 bases from V and 6 bases from J, with 17 bases in between. CDR3 DNA sequence: TGCGCCAGCAGCGGTCGAGAGTTCGGGGCTGAAGCTTTCTTT. This encodes CASSGREFGAEAFF.